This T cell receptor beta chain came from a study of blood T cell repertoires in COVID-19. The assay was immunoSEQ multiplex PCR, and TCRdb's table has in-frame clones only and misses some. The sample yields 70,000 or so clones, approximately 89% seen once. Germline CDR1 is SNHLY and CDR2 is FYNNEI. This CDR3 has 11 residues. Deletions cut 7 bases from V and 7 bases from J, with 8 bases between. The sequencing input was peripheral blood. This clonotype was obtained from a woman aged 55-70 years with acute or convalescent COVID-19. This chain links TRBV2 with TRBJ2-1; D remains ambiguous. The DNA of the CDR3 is TGTGCCAGCACCACGAGAAATGAGCAGTTCTTC. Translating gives CASTTRNEQFF. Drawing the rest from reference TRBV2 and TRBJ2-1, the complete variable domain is EPEVTQTPSHQVTQMGQEVILRCVPISNHLYFYWYRQILGQKVEFLVSFYNNEISEKSEIFDDQFSVERPDGSNFTLKIRSTKLEDSAMYFCASTTRNEQFFGPGTRLTVL.